These 9 T cell receptor beta chains share one sample of origin, sequenced in a study of cytomegalovirus exposure and HLA in healthy donors (dated by TCRdb to the late 2010s). Libraries were prepared through the immunoSEQ multiplex PCR assay. For the multiplex PCR, a mixture combining 60 forward primers for TCR Vbeta segments and 13 reverse primers for TCR Jbeta segments was used. Not all clones reach the TCRdb copy of this immuneACCESS table, which keeps in-frame sequences only. Checked studies attribute under half of the gap to unresolved V genes and leave the rest unexplained. The table for this sample lists under 85,000 clones; around 62% of them were counted only once. 15% to 20% of the sample rests with the top ten. Sequenced material: PBMCs. The receptors shown here come from a man in his forties in good health and CMV-seropositive.

The rearrangement joins TRBV4-3 to TRBJ1-3; D is uncertain. The CDR3 contains 13 residues. The germline V gene encodes CDR1 LGHNA and CDR2 YSLEER. Deletions cut 1 base from V and 4 bases from J, with 5 bases between. The CDR3: CASSQATGNTIYF. The CDR3 DNA follows: TGCGCCAGCAGCCAAGCTACGGGAAACACCATATATTTT.

This chain uses TRBV12-2 with TRBJ1-1; no DNA check was done on the table's D call, TRBD1. TRBV12-2 is a known pseudogene. The CDR3 length is 10 residues. The CDR3 is CASRWQEAFF. The CDR3 coding sequence is TGTGCAAGTCGCTGGCAGGAAGCTTTCTTT.

This chain links TRBV5-1 with TRBJ2-3; weak D call: TRBD2 (5 bases). CDR3 length equals 15 residues. The germline V gene encodes CDR1 SGHRS and CDR2 YFSETQ. The V end was cut by 4 bases, the J end by 1 base, with 13 bases between. CDR3 loop: CASSPEGAGTDTQYF. The CDR3, as DNA: TGCGCCAGCAGCCCCGAAGGAGCGGGCACAGATACGCAGTATTTT.

V usage is TRBV7-9 and J usage is TRBJ2-3; TRBD2 matches 7 bases. J was trimmed by 6 bases and V by 6 bases; bases with no gene match: 12. The CDR3 has 15 residues. Germline V gene lookup returns CDR1 SEHNR and CDR2 FQNEAQ (reference sequence). Here the CDR3 reads CASRIEGRAVDTQYF. The DNA for the CDR3 is TGTGCCAGCAGAATAGAGGGGAGGGCAGTGGATACGCAGTATTTT. The full variable domain, in which reference TRBV7-9 and TRBJ2-3 provide the parts outside the CDR3, is DTGVSQNPRHKITKRGQNVTFRCDPISEHNRLYWYRQTLGQGPEFLTYFQNEAQLEKSRLLSDRFSAERPKGSFSTLEIQRTEQGDSAMYLCASRIEGRAVDTQYFGPGTRLTVL.

A few counts support this clone. The CDR3 loop reads CASSQGDRGNEQFF. The CDR3 DNA reads TGTGCCAGCAGCCAAGGGGACAGGGGCAATGAGCAGTTCTTC. This rearrangement joins TRBV14 to TRBJ2-1; 10 bases are a match to TRBD1. CDR1 and CDR2 (germline): SGHDN, FVKESK. The junction had 0 bases not matched to a gene; V was cut back by 1 base and J by 6 bases. The CDR3 loop spans 14 amino acids.

In the case of this clone: One junction end disagrees with the germline gene, perhaps due to a read error. This chain joins TRBV5-6 and TRBJ2-3; D is possibly TRBD2 (5 bases). CDR1 and CDR2 (germline): SGHDT, YYEEEE. The CDR3 consists of 15 residues. The CDR3 DNA follows: TGTGCCAGCAGATTGGACTCACTCCCCACAGATACGCAGTATTTT. Translating gives CASRLDSLPTDTQYF.

The chain is built from TRBV9 and TRBJ2-1; 13 bases match TRBD2. This CDR3 has 17 amino acids. Germline CDR1 SGDLS, CDR2 YYNGEE. Trimming cost V 4 bases and J 6 bases; bases outside gene matches: 10. The CDR3 DNA reads TGTGCCAGCAGCCCGGGACTAGCGGGACAACACGGCAATGAGCAGTTCTTC. Translating it yields CASSPGLAGQHGNEQFF. Looking up the rest from reference TRBV9 and TRBJ2-1 gives the full variable domain: DSGVTQTPKHLITATGQRVTLRCSPRSGDLSVYWYQQSLDQGLQFLIQYYNGEERAKGNILERFSAQQFPDLHSELNLSSLELGDSALYFCASSPGLAGQHGNEQFFGPGTRLTVL.

The chain links TRBV30 to TRBJ2-5; 7 nucleotides align to TRBD2. CDR1 is GTSNPN and CDR2 is SVGIG in the germline V gene (reference sequence). V dropped 2 bases and J dropped 4; count of bases not matched to a gene: 10. CDR3 length equals 15 residues. CDR3 DNA: TGTGCCTGGAGTCCTAGCGGAGAAGTACTAGAGACCCAGTACTTC. Translating gives CAWSPSGEVLETQYF.

The chain links TRBV5-8 to TRBJ1-1; TRBD1 is a possible D gene (6 bases). Deletions cut 7 bases from V and 5 bases from J, with 21 bases between. Per the germline V gene, CDR1 is SGHTS and CDR2 is YDEGEE. The CDR3 is 15 amino acids. The CDR3 DNA reads TGTGCCAGCTCACTTCTACCTGTGGGGGCGACTGAAGCTTTCTTT. Residues: CASSLLPVGATEAFF.